The sequence of this TCR beta chain was determined in a study of HIV-infected patients and healthy controls. General study results and limits: Healthy controls carried many MAIT alpha-chain CDR3s, while HIV+ repertoires had few.

The repertoire came from unfractionated whole blood and reflected all unsorted peripheral T cells. This clonotype appeared many times. What it recognizes is unknown. Reverse transcription used roughly 450 ng RNA and constant-region primers for alpha and beta. Using multiplexing indices, alpha and beta chain libraries were generated apart by chain-specific third strand synthesis. A 5' RACE adapter with a random hexamer and the SP2 primer site was joined to cDNA. TCRdb redid the calling of the 5' RACE reads with MiXCR, one entry per CDR3 protein. Altogether roughly 18,000 distinct CDR3 sequences are present, 10% being singletons, with the ten largest covering 3.1%. In germline, CDR1 is SGHTA, CDR2 FQGTGA. This CDR3 is built from 14 residues. V was trimmed by 1 base and J by 2 bases, leaving 9 bases between them.

The chain has TRBV7-3 and TRBJ2-7; D gene ambiguous. Sequenced: blood. The clonotype comes from an adult in good health. The CDR3 loop reads CASSLMGGTYEQYF. The CDR3 DNA follows: TGTGCCAGCAGCTTAATGGGCGGAACCTACGAGCAGTACTTC.